One and the same sample provided the 25 T cell receptor beta chains below, sequenced in a study of cytomegalovirus exposure and HLA in healthy donors. The PCR made use of 60 Vbeta and 13 Jbeta primers. TCRdb keeps only in-frame clones here, not all; method: immunoSEQ multiplex PCR. The sample consists of nearly 65,000 clones, 73% of them appearing once. Sequencing used PBMCs. These receptors originate from a man aged 50 to 60 in good health and CMV-seronegative.

The chain couples TRBV16 to TRBJ1-2; D gene uncertain. The V gene's germline CDR1 is KGHSY and CDR2 FQNENV. V gave up 4 bases and J gave up 0 bases, with 15 bases separating them. The CDR3 totals 16 residues. The CDR3 DNA reads as TGTGCCAGCAGCCCCATCGGGGTGGTAGCTAACTATGGCTACACCTTC. Translated: CASSPIGVVANYGYTF.

In this sample, this clone turned up a few times. The chain has TRBV29-1 and TRBJ2-1; D may be TRBD2 (7 bases). V lost 4 bases and J 3 bases, leaving 16 bases between the germline ends. Germline assignment: CDR1 SQVTM and CDR2 ANQGSEA. This CDR3 is 15 amino acids long. The CDR3 DNA reads as TGCAGCGTTGTAGGGGGGGCGGGGGACTACAATGAGCAGTTCTTC. It encodes CSVVGGAGDYNEQFF.

The genes are TRBV27 and TRBJ1-2, with D perhaps TRBD1 (6 bases). Germline assignment: CDR1 MNHEY and CDR2 SMNVEV (reference sequence). V dropped 5 bases and J dropped 6 bases, with 10 bases sitting between them. CDR3 length: 12 residues. The CDR3 sequence is CASSNGGNGYTF. Here the CDR3 DNA reads TGTGCCAGCAGTAATGGGGGCAATGGCTACACCTTC.

The V and J genes are TRBV27 and TRBJ2-7; 12 positions match TRBD1. V shed 8 bases and J 7 bases; nucleotides not matched to a gene: 6. In germline, CDR1 is MNHEY, CDR2 SMNVEV (reference sequence). The CDR3 is 13 amino acids. DNA of the CDR3: TGTGCCAGCGGGGGACAGGGGGCCGGGGAGCAGTACTTC. It yields the protein CASGGQGAGEQYF.

This clone turned up a few times. The rearrangement uses TRBV7-9 and TRBJ2-7; possibly TRBD2 for D (5 bases). CDR3 length equals 19 residues. From germline, CDR1 is SEHNR and CDR2 FQNEAQ (reference sequence). With 3 bases removed from V and 4 bases from J, the gap between germline ends came to 28 bases. CDR3 region: CASSLRPGLPLRTDYEQYF. The CDR3 DNA follows: TGTGCCAGCAGCTTGCGACCGGGCCTCCCCCTACGGACTGATTACGAGCAGTACTTC.

Notes on this clone: A read error may produce the germline difference seen at one junction end. V is TRBV27 and J is TRBJ1-2; 7 bases agree with TRBD1. There are 14 residues in the CDR3. Germline CDR1 is MNHEY and CDR2 is SMNVEV (reference sequence). CDR3 in DNA: TGTGCCAGCAGTTTAGCGGGAGGGGGCCGGAGTGAGATCTTC. It encodes CASSLAGGGRSEIF.

This chain uses TRBV30 with TRBJ1-1, with 9 bases lining up with TRBD1. The CDR3 spans 15 residues. The V gene's germline CDR1 is GTSNPN and CDR2 SVGIG (reference sequence). The ends lost 1 base at V and 4 bases at J; junction bases unmatched: 7. CDR3 sequence reads: CAWSASQGARTEAFF. The CDR3 DNA follows: TGTGCCTGGAGTGCGTCACAGGGGGCGCGCACTGAAGCTTTCTTT. The full variable domain, with the rest looked up from reference TRBV30 and TRBJ1-1, is SQTIHQWPATLVQPVGSPLSLECTVEGTSNPNLYWYRQAAGRGLQLLFYSVGIGQISSEVPQNLSASRPQDRQFILSSKKLLLSDSGFYLCAWSASQGARTEAFFGQGTRLTVV.

This clone has a single count. This rearrangement joins TRBV19 to TRBJ1-6; TRBD1 matches 8 bases. The trim removed 8 bases at V and 8 bases at J, leaving 8 bases unmatched. The CDR3 has 14 amino acids. Germline V gene lookup returns CDR1 LNHDA and CDR2 SQIVND (reference sequence). Written as DNA, the CDR3 is TGTGCCAGTGGACGGACAGGGCGTGATTCACCCCTCCACTTT. Residues: CASGRTGRDSPLHF.

Comments on this clone: One junction end disagrees with the germline gene, perhaps due to a read error. The chain is built from TRBV5-1 and TRBJ2-7; a possible D gene is TRBD1 (6 bases). The CDR3 sequence is 14 residues long. Germline lookup yields CDR1 SGHRS and CDR2 YFSETQ. The CDR3 reads CASSLYPDSYGQYF. The CDR3 bases are TGCGCCAGCAGCTTGTATCCGGACAGCTACGGGCAGTACTTC.

This clone was recorded only once. The V and J genes are TRBV5-1 and TRBJ2-2; 8 positions match TRBD1. With V trimmed by 2 bases and J by 4 bases, 10 bases remained unmatched. The germline gives CDR1 SGHRS, CDR2 YFSETQ. The CDR3 runs to 17 residues. The CDR3 loop is CASSFSLGQVRTGELFF. CDR3 nucleotide sequence: TGCGCCAGCAGCTTTAGCCTGGGACAGGTACGCACCGGGGAGCTGTTTTTT. Variable domain in full (rest from reference TRBV5-1 and TRBJ2-2): KAGVTQTPRYLIKTRGQQVTLSCSPISGHRSVSWYQQTPGQGLQFLFEYFSETQRNKGNFPGRFSGRQFSNSRSEMNVSTLELGDSALYLCASSFSLGQVRTGELFFGEGSRLTVL.

CDR3 DNA sequence: TGTGCCAGCAGCCTATGGGACAGCAGCGAGCAGTACTTC. Its translation is CASSLWDSSEQYF. J is TRBJ2-7 and V is TRBV7-3; 7 bases are shared with TRBD1. Germline V gene lookup returns CDR1 SGHTA and CDR2 FQGTGA. Trimming cost V 5 bases and J 6 bases; bases outside gene matches: 7. This CDR3 region has 13 residues.

The rearrangement uses TRBV6-5 and TRBJ2-7; 7 bases fit TRBD1. The CDR3 totals 14 residues. The germline gives CDR1 MNHEY, CDR2 SVGAGI. V lost 6 bases and J lost 5; bases outside the gene matches: 10. The DNA of the CDR3 is TGTGCCAGCAGACGTACATGGGACAGCCACGAGCAGTACTTC. Translating it yields CASRRTWDSHEQYF.

This rearrangement joins TRBV30 to TRBJ2-7; weak D call: TRBD1 (5 bases). The CDR3 is 11 residues long. Looked up from germline, CDR1 is GTSNPN and CDR2 is SVGIG (reference sequence). V lost 5 bases and J lost 6, with 11 bases in between. The CDR3 sequence is CAWADIREQYF. DNA for the CDR3: TGTGCCTGGGCGGACATCCGCGAGCAGTACTTC.

This clone was seen once. V usage is TRBV9 and J usage is TRBJ1-5; D is uncertain. The V gene lost 1 base and the J gene lost 0 bases, with 8 bases spanning the gap. Germline V gene sequence: CDR1 SGDLS, CDR2 YYNGEE. This CDR3 is 15 amino acids long. The chain's CDR3 is CASSVFPGSNQPQHF. The CDR3 region has the DNA TGTGCCAGCAGCGTATTCCCAGGTAGCAATCAGCCCCAGCATTTT.

V usage is TRBV27 and J usage is TRBJ2-1; 8 nucleotides line up with TRBD2. CDR1 is MNHEY and CDR2 is SMNVEV in the germline V gene (reference sequence). J lost 6 bases, V lost 6 bases, and 10 bases had no gene match. This CDR3 contains 15 residues. The CDR3 loop reads CASSPIGGAGNEQFF. The CDR3 DNA is TGTGCCAGCAGCCCTATCGGGGGGGCTGGCAATGAGCAGTTCTTC.

The chain recombines TRBV5-6 with TRBJ1-1, with D possibly matching TRBD1 (5 bases). Trimming removed 2 bases from V and 1 base from J, with 12 bases in between. The V gene's germline CDR1 is SGHDT and CDR2 YYEEEE. The CDR3 totals 15 residues. The chain's CDR3 is CASSFKVGGNTEAFF. DNA of the CDR3: TGTGCCAGCAGCTTCAAGGTCGGGGGGAACACTGAAGCTTTCTTT.

This chain uses TRBV13 with TRBJ2-7, with 8 bases identical to TRBD1. J gave up 4 bases and V 6 bases, and 8 bases lay outside the gene matches. This CDR3 has 14 residues. Germline V lookup: CDR1 PRHDT, CDR2 FYEKMQ (reference sequence). CDR3 sequence reads: CASSIGQGGYEQYF. CDR3 nucleotides: TGTGCCAGCAGTATCGGACAGGGAGGATACGAGCAGTACTTC.

V usage is TRBV5-1 and J usage is TRBJ2-3; 9 bases agree with TRBD2. V dropped 4 bases and J dropped 0; count of bases not matched to a gene: 0. CDR3 length: 14 residues. The V gene's germline CDR1 is SGHRS and CDR2 YFSETQ. CDR3 amino acids: CASSLAGSTDTQYF. CDR3 nucleotides: TGCGCCAGCAGCCTAGCGGGAAGCACAGATACGCAGTATTTT.

J is TRBJ1-1 and V is TRBV11-2, with D possibly matching TRBD1 (6 bases). The CDR3 has 13 residues. Germline values: CDR1 SGHAT, CDR2 FQNNGV. The ends were cut back, 4 bases at V and 2 bases at J, with 8 bases in the middle. CDR3 loop: CASSSGDNTEAFF. The CDR3 DNA follows: TGTGCCAGCAGCTCAGGGGACAACACTGAAGCTTTCTTT.

V gene TRBV18 combines with J gene TRBJ1-6, with TRBD1 matching 7 bases. The germline CDR1 and CDR2 sequences are KGHSH and LQKENI. The junction had 6 bases not matched to a gene; V was cut back by 3 bases and J by 7 bases. The CDR3 is made up of 15 amino acids. In nucleotides, the CDR3 is TGTGCCAGCTCACCCAGGACAGGCGACAATTCACCCCTCCACTTT. This codes for CASSPRTGDNSPLHF.

Concerning this clone: Compared with germline, one end of the junction differs, possibly owing to a read error. The chain employs TRBV5-1 and TRBJ2-6; TRBD2 aligns across 10 bases. Germline CDR1 reads SGHRS; CDR2 reads YFSETQ. CDR3 length: 19 amino acids. The CDR3: CASSLRSGGLSSGPNVLTF. CDR3 sequence (DNA): TGCGCCAGCAGCTTGCGTAGCGGGGGGCTTAGCTCTGGGCCCAACGTCCTGACTTTC.

The chain has TRBV9 and TRBJ2-7; 12 nucleotides match TRBD1. Looked up from germline, CDR1 is SGDLS and CDR2 is YYNGEE. This CDR3 is 16 amino acids long. J lost 9 bases, V lost 3 bases, and 13 bases had no gene match. The CDR3 protein is CASSASSGTGGIGQYF. CDR3 DNA sequence: TGTGCCAGCAGCGCAAGCTCCGGGACAGGGGGCATCGGGCAGTACTTC.

V is TRBV5-4 and J is TRBJ2-5; tentatively, D is TRBD2 (5 bases). CDR1 and CDR2 (germline): SGHNT, YYREEE (reference sequence). The CDR3 contains 14 residues. Trimming took off 4 bases at V and 0 bases at J, with 10 bases between the two ends. This CDR3 is CASSAGLDQETQYF. For the CDR3, the DNA is TGTGCCAGCAGCGCCGGACTTGACCAAGAGACCCAGTACTTC.

This clone was observed a handful of times. This CDR3 is also generated by other DNA sequences in the sample. This rearrangement joins TRBV6-5 to TRBJ1-1, with 10 nucleotides matching TRBD1. The V gene end was trimmed by 2 bases and the J gene end by 8 bases; junction bases not matched to a gene: 5. CDR3 length: 14 residues. Germline lookup yields CDR1 MNHEY and CDR2 SVGAGI. For the CDR3, the DNA is TGTGCCAGCAGTTACCGACAGGGGGCGGGAGAAGCTTTCTTT. Residues: CASSYRQGAGEAFF.

The chain is built from TRBV30 and TRBJ1-4; D gene uncertain. V was clipped by 3 bases and J by 7 bases, with 18 bases between them. The CDR3 contains 15 residues. Germline lookup yields CDR1 GTSNPN and CDR2 SVGIG (reference sequence). This CDR3 reads CAWRPPGTGSEKLFF. CDR3 nucleotide sequence: TGTGCCTGGAGGCCGCCGGGAACGGGTAGTGAAAAACTGTTTTTT.